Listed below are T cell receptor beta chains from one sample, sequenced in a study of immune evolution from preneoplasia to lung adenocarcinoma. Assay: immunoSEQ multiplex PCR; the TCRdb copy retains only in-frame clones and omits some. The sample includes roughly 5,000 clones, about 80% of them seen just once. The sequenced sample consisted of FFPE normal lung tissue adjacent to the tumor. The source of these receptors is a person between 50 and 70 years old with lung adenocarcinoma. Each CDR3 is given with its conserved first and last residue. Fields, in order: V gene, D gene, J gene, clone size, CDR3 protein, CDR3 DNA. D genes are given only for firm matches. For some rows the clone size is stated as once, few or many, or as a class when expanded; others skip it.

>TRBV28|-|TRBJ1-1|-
CASSLGGRSTEAFF
TGTGCCAGCAGTTTAGGTGGGCGGAGCACTGAAGCTTTCTTT
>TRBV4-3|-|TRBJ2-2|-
CASSRGPRGTGELFF
TGCGCCAGCAGCCGGGGCCCGAGAGGGACCGGGGAGCTGTTTTTT
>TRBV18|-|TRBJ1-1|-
CASSPKQGSNTEAFF
TGTGCCAGCTCACCGAAACAGGGTTCGAACACTGAAGCTTTCTTT
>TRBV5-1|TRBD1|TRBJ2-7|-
CASSGDRGYEQYF
TGCGCCAGCAGTGGGGACAGGGGCTACGAGCAGTACTTC
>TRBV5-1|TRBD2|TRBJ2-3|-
CASSLVLAGDSTDTQYF
TGCGCCAGCAGCTTGGTACTAGCGGGAGATAGCACAGATACGCAGTATTTT
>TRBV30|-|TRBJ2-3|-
CAWFTSNTQYF
TGTGCCTGGTTCACATCGAATACGCAGTATTTT
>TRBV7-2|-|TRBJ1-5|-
CASSFLGQHSNQPQHF
TGTGCCAGCAGCTTTCTCGGACAGCATAGCAATCAGCCCCAGCATTTT
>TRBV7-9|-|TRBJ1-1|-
CASSLAKTEAFF
TGTGCCAGCAGCTTAGCTAAGACTGAAGCTTTCTTT
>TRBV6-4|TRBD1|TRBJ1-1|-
CASSVSGGAGAFF
TGTGCCAGCAGTGTGTCAGGGGGCGCCGGGGCTTTCTTT
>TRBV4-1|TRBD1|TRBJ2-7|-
CASSQGDSPYEQYF
TGCGCCAGCAGCCAAGGGGACAGTCCCTACGAGCAGTACTTC
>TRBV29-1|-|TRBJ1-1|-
CSVGGLGEAFF
TGCAGCGTTGGGGGGCTCGGTGAAGCTTTCTTT
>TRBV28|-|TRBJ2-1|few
CASVKSGTLNNEQFF
TGTGCCAGCGTCAAATCGGGGACACTTAACAATGAGCAGTTCTTC
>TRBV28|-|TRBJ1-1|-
CASSLSRAAAEAFF
TGTGCCAGCAGTTTATCCCGGGCTGCAGCTGAAGCTTTCTTT
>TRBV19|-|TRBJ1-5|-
CASSLQNRQPQHF
TGTGCCAGTAGTCTCCAGAATCGGCAGCCCCAGCATTTT
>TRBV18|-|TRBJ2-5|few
CASSQNSGWEETQYF
TGTGCCAGCTCACAAAATAGCGGTTGGGAAGAGACCCAGTACTTC
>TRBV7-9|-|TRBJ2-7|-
CASSLDVGSYEQYF
TGTGCCAGCAGCTTAGATGTGGGCTCCTACGAGCAGTACTTC